This T cell receptor beta chain was captured by sequencing in a study of blood T cell repertoires in COVID-19. About the study: Material from acute and convalescent COVID-19 was sourced from the United States, Italy and Spain.

Trimming stripped 5 bases from V and 4 bases from J, with 23 bases between. CDR1 MNHEY and CDR2 SMNVEV come from the germline V gene (reference sequence). CDR3 length equals 17 residues. This table comes from immunoSEQ multiplex PCR, and its TCRdb copy is limited to in-frame clones, with some not included. The sample carries around 150,000 clones, 77% recorded once. Source material: peripheral blood. The sequence was obtained from a woman between 50 and 59 years old with active or convalescent COVID-19. The chain carries TRBV27 and TRBJ2-5; tentative D call: TRBD1 (7 bases). The CDR3 is CASSTRLQGRIGETQYF. The CDR3 region has the DNA TGTGCCAGCAGTACCCGACTACAGGGGAGGATAGGAGAGACCCAGTACTTC.